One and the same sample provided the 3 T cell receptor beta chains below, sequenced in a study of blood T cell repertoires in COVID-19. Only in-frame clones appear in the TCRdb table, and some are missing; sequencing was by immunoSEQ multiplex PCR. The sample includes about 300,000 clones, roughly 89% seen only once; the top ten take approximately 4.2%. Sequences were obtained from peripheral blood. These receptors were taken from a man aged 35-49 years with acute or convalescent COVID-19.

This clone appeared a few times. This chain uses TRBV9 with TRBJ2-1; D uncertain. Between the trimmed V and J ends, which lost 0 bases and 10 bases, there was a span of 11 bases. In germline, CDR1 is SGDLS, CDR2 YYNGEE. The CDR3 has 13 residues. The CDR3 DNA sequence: TGTGCCAGCAGCGTAGAGGAGACTCTAGAGCAGTTCTTC. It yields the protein CASSVEETLEQFF.

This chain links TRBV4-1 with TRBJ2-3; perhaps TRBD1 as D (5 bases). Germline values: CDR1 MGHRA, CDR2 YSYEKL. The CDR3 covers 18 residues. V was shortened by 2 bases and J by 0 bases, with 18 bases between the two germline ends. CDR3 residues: CASSQQGLRIPSTDTQYF. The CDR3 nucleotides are TGCGCCAGCAGCCAACAGGGCCTGAGAATCCCTAGCACAGATACGCAGTATTTT.

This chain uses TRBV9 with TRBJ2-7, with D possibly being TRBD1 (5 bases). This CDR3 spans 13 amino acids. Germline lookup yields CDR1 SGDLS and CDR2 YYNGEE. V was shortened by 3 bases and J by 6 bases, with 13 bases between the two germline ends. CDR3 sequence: CASSARAGREQYF. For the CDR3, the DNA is TGTGCCAGCAGCGCCCGGGCAGGGCGCGAGCAGTACTTC.